The sequence of this T cell receptor beta chain was determined in a study of blood T cell repertoires in COVID-19. In the original analysis: Amplified reference gene primers provided the basis for estimating nucleated cell counts. Profiling relied on immunoSEQ multiplex PCR, and the TCRdb table lists in-frame clones only, not all of them. That table gives V, J and clone size, and the DNA gave D and trimming. The sample consists of under 200,000 clones, around 77% of them appearing once. Trimming cost V 5 bases and J 6 bases; bases outside gene matches: 6. CDR1 and CDR2 from the germline V gene are MNHEY and SVGAGI. This CDR3 is 14 amino acids long. A few counts support this clone.

The receptor comes from a man in his 70s with active or convalescent COVID-19. Sequenced sample: peripheral blood. This chain uses TRBV6-5 with TRBJ2-7; 11 bases map to TRBD1. CDR3 residues: CASSRRDRGTEQYF. In DNA, the CDR3 is TGTGCCAGCAGTAGACGGGACAGGGGGACCGAGCAGTACTTC.